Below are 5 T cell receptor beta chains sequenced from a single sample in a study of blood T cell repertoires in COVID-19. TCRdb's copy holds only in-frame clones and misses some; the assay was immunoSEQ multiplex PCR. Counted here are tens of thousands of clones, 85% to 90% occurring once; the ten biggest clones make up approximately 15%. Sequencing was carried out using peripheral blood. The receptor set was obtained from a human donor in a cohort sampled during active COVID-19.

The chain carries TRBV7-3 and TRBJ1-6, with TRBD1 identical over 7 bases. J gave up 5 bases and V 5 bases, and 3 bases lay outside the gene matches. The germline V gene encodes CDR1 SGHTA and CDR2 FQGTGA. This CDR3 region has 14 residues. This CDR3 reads CASSVTGNNSPLHF. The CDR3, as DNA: TGTGCCAGCAGCGTGACAGGGAATAATTCACCCCTCCACTTT.

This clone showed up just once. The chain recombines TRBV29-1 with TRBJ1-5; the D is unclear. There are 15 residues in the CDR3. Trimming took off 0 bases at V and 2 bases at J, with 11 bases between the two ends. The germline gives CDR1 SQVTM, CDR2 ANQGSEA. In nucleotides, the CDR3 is TGCAGCGTTGAAGAATCGGCAGGTGGCAATCAGCCCCAGCATTTT. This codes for CSVEESAGGNQPQHF.

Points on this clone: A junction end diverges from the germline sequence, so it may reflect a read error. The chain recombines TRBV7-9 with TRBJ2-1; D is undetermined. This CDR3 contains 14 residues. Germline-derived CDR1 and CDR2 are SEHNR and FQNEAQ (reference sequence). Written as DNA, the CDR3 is TGTGCCAGCAGCTTGTTCCTGGTCTACCATGAGCAGTTCTTC. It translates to CASSLFLVYHEQFF.

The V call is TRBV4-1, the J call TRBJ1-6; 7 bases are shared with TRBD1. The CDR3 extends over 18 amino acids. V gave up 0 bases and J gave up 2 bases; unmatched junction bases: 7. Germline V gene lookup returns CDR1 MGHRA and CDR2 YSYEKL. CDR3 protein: CASSQDLLGGTYNSPLHF. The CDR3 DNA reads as TGCGCCAGCAGCCAAGATCTCCTAGGGGGCACCTATAATTCACCCCTCCACTTT.

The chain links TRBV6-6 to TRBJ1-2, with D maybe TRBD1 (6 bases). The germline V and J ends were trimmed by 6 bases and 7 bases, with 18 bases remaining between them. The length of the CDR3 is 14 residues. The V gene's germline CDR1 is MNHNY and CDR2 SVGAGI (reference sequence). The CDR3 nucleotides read TGTGCCAGCAGCCAGGGGATGGGCGTTATTGGCTACACCTTC. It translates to CASSQGMGVIGYTF.